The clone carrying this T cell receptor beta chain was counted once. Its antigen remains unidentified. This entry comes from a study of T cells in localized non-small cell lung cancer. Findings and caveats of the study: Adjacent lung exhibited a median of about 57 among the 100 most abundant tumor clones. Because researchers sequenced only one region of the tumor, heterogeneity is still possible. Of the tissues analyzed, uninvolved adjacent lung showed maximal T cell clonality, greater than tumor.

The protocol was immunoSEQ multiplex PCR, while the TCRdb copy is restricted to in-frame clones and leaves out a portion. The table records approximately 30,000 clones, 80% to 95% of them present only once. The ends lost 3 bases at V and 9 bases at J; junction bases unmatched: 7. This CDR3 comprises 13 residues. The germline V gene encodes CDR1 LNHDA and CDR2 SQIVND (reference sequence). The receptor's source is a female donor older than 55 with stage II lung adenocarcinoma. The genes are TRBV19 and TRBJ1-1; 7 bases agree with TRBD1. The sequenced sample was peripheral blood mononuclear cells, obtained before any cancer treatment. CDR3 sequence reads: CASSIGTVPKAFF. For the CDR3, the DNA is TGTGCCAGTAGTATCGGGACAGTGCCGAAAGCTTTCTTT.